The clone carrying this T cell receptor (beta chain) was observed once. The antigen remains undetermined. Researchers ran the PCR with 60 Vbeta and 13 Jbeta primers. Here immunoSEQ multiplex PCR was the method, and the copy in TCRdb shows in-frame clones only, minus some. Of 150,000 to 200,000 clones detected, 79% appear once; the ten largest clones hold around 1.4%. These data belong to a study of cytomegalovirus exposure and HLA in healthy donors. Trimming took 4 bases from V and 2 from J; bases not matched to a gene: 3. The CDR3 contains 14 residues. Per germline, CDR1 SGHRS and CDR2 YFSETQ. Study-wide results and limits: In a later analysis, parvovirus B19, influenza, CMV and Epstein-Barr virus appeared linked to several top co-occurrence clusters.

The specimen was PBMCs. This chain links TRBV5-1 with TRBJ1-2; 9 positions match TRBD1. This receptor was identified in a woman aged 50 to 60 in good health and CMV-seronegative. The CDR3 here is CASSGTGTNYGYTF. The CDR3 DNA follows: TGCGCCAGCAGCGGGACAGGGACCAACTATGGCTACACCTTC.